This TCR beta chain was recovered during a study of blood T cells in healthy people across ages. Broader study findings: It was held that the diversity estimates obtained from one million T cells were underestimates. CMV infection status of these donors was not known. Greater diversity and more naive CD4+ cells were seen in long-lived donors than in aged donors.

This CDR3 region has 14 residues. Concerning this clonotype: The antigen is not known.

Through a sample-barcoded 5' primer and a J-beta primer mix, a second PCR was run for about 6 to 11 cycles. The authors tagged each cDNA molecule using a template-switch adaptor with 12 random nucleotides. TCRdb re-derived calls from the 5' RACE reads in MiXCR, one entry per CDR3 protein. The sample includes hundreds of thousands of distinct CDR3 sequences, about a fifth of them seen just once. This sequence joins TRBV12-3 or TRBV12-4 and TRBJ2-5; D gene unclear. The better agreement between TRBJ2-7 and the DNA end casts doubt on the J call. The source is a man between 65 and 79 years old in good health. What was sequenced was blood. Here the CDR3 reads CASSPYGPYYEQYF. The CDR3 bases are TGTGCCAGCAGCCCTTATGGCCCATACTACGAGCAGTACTTC.